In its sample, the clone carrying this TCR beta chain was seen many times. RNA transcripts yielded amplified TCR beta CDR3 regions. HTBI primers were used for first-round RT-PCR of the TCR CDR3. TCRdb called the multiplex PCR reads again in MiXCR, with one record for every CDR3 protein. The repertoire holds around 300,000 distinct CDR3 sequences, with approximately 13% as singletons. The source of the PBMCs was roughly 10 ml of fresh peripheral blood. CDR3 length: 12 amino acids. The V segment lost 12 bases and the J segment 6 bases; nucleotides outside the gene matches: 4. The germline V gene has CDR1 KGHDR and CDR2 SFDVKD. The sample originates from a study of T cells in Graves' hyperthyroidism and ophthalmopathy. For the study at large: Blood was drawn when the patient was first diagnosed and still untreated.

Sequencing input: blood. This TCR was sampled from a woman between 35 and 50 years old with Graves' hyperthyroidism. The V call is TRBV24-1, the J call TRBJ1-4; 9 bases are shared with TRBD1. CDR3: CAPRDRDEKLFF. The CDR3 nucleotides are TGTGCCCCGCGGGACAGGGATGAAAAACTGTTTTTT.